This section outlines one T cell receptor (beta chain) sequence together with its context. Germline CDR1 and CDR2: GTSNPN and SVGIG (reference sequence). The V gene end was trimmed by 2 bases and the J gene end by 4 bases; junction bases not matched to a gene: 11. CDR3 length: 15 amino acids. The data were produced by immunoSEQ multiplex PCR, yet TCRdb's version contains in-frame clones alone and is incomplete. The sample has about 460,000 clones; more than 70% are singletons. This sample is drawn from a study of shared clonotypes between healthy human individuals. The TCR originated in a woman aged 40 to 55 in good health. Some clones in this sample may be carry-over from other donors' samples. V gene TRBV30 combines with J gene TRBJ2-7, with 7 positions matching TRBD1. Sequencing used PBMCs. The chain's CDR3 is CAWSLGTVIVYEQYF. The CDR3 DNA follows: TGTGCCTGGAGTTTAGGGACAGTTATAGTATACGAGCAGTACTTC.